This T cell receptor beta chain is from a study of T cell repertoires in cytomegalovirus infection. About the research overall: Matching HLA type and CMV infection were both indicated by public TCR beta signatures.

Regarding this clonotype: Its target is unknown.

One entry per CDR3 protein, called by TCRdb with MiXCR from the reads. The table lists 350,000 to 550,000 distinct CDR3 sequences, approximately 31% of them singletons. Notes on the study in general: The response measured ex vivo was dominated by TCR beta clonotypes (HLA-C-restricted and CMV-specific).

From germline, CDR1 is SGHRS and CDR2 YFSETQ. Between the trimmed V and J ends, which lost 4 bases and 5 bases, there was a span of 17 bases. CDR3 length: 15 amino acids. The rearrangement links TRBV5-1 to TRBJ2-3, with D perhaps assigned TRBD1 or TRBD2 (6 bases each). The sequencing input was PBMCs. The receptor was derived from a human donor in good health (CMV status not recorded). Some clones in this sample may be carry-over from other donors' samples. CDR3 sequence reads: CASSIGGPQRDTQYF. DNA for the CDR3: TGCGCCAGCAGCATCGGGGGCCCCCAGAGAGATACGCAGTATTTT.